This T cell receptor beta chain was profiled in a study of T-cell memory formation after mild COVID-19. TCRdb processed the 5' RACE reads anew with MiXCR; each CDR3 protein has one entry. The table shows over 400,000 distinct CDR3 sequences, with around 22% occurring only once. Material for sequencing was PBMCs or a T cell subset sorted from them (not recorded which). The TCR comes from an adult woman who had mild COVID-19 (a few samples of this study predate the infection). Cell type and time point are not known.

The CDR3 region is CASSFAARTGELFF. The CDR3 DNA reads TGTGCCAGCAGTTTCGCCGCCCGCACCGGGGAGCTGTTTTTT. This chain connects TRBV12-3 or TRBV12-4 to TRBJ2-2; D uncertain. The CDR3 spans 14 residues. V lost 3 bases to trimming and J lost 4 bases, with 9 bases between them.